Listed below are T cell receptor beta chains from one sample, sequenced in a study of cytomegalovirus exposure and HLA in healthy donors. Clones were read by immunoSEQ multiplex PCR, and TCRdb kept only the in-frame ones, dropping some. Seen here are about 180,000 clones, around 73% observed once, and the top ten hold more than 2%. The specimen sequenced was PBMCs. These TCRs come from a man between 60 and 75 years old in good health and CMV-seronegative. Both conserved end residues are part of each CDR3. D genes are given only for firm matches. Size values are once, few and many counts, or a class for expanded clones, and some rows have none.

TRBV19	TRBJ1-6	TRBD1	-	CASSADRVGDSPLHF	TGTGCCAGTAGTGCGGACAGGGTTGGGGATTCACCCCTCCACTTT
TRBV5-1	TRBJ2-2	TRBD2	-	CASSLLAGDPTGELFF	TGCGCCAGCAGCTTATTAGCGGGAGACCCCACCGGGGAGCTGTTTTTT
TRBV5-4	TRBJ2-1	TRBD1	-	CASSYDRGYNEQFF	TGTGCCAGCAGCTACGACAGGGGATACAATGAGCAGTTCTTC
TRBV5-5	TRBJ2-1	-	-	CASSSDWRRSDEQFF	TGTGCCAGCAGCTCCGACTGGAGGAGGTCGGATGAGCAGTTCTTC
TRBV19	TRBJ1-1	-	-	CASRIQGNTEAFF	TGTGCCAGTAGGATACAGGGGAACACTGAAGCTTTCTTT
TRBV11-2	TRBJ2-3	TRBD1	once	CASSPWTGGRDTQYF	TGTGCCAGCAGCCCATGGACAGGGGGCCGAGATACGCAGTATTTT
TRBV11-3	TRBJ2-3	-	-	CASSLSTDTQYF	TGTGCCAGCAGCCTCAGCACAGATACGCAGTATTTT
TRBV5-6	TRBJ1-6	-	once	CASSLTGGAYNSPLHF	TGTGCCAGCAGCTTGACGGGGGGCGCGTATAATTCACCCCTCCACTTT
TRBV5-4	TRBJ2-2	-	-	CASSGIQGPGELFF	TGTGCCAGCAGCGGAATACAGGGTCCCGGGGAGCTGTTTTTT
TRBV29-1	TRBJ1-3	TRBD1	once	CSVRTGDSGNTIYF	TGCAGCGTTCGGACAGGCGACTCTGGAAACACCATATATTTT
TRBV29-1	TRBJ1-1	-	-	CSVWDNEAFF	TGCAGCGTTTGGGACAATGAAGCTTTCTTT
TRBV7-9	TRBJ1-6	-	-	CASSLETGNSPLHF	TGCGCCAGCAGCCTAGAAACAGGGAATTCACCCCTCCACTTT
TRBV7-2	TRBJ2-1	TRBD2	-	CASSLAWASGSSSYNEQFF	TGTGCCAGCAGCTTAGCGTGGGCTAGCGGCTCAAGCTCCTACAATGAGCAGTTCTTC
TRBV7-6	TRBJ2-1	-	-	CASSLEQGSFSEQFF	TGTGCCAGCAGCTTAGAACAGGGTAGTTTCAGTGAGCAGTTCTTC
TRBV7-6	TRBJ1-2	TRBD1	medium-sized	CASSAIDRVYGYTF	TGTGCCAGCAGCGCGATCGACAGGGTCTATGGCTACACCTTC
TRBV5-6	TRBJ1-2	-	few	CASSPQGNHGYTF	TGTGCCAGCAGCCCGCAGGGAAACCATGGCTACACCTTC
TRBV6-6	TRBJ1-6	-	-	CASSQDSPSPLHF	TGTGCCAGCAGCCAGGACAGCCCGTCGCCCCTCCACTTT
TRBV7-9	TRBJ2-7	TRBD1	-	CASSPSRDRGLYEQYF	TGTGCCAGCAGCCCGAGCCGGGACAGGGGACTGTACGAGCAGTACTTC
TRBV4-3	TRBJ2-3	-	once	CASSQSYGTHSRTDTQYF	TGCGCCAGCAGCCAATCATACGGGACACACAGCCGCACAGATACGCAGTATTTT
TRBV15	TRBJ2-7	-	-	CATSRGSSYEQYF	TGTGCCACCAGCAGAGGCAGTTCCTACGAGCAGTACTTC
TRBV28	TRBJ1-2	-	once	CASSLDSDYGYTF	TGTGCCAGCAGTTTAGACAGTGACTATGGCTACACCTTC
TRBV5-1	TRBJ2-3	-	-	CASTPGVSSTDTQYF	TGCGCCAGCACGCCAGGGGTTTCTAGCACAGATACGCAGTATTTT
TRBV6-6	TRBJ2-7	TRBD2	-	CASSRGAYEQYF	TGTGCCAGCAGCCGGGGGGCCTACGAGCAGTACTTC
TRBV6-4	TRBJ2-1	TRBD1	-	CASSMGQGTGEQFF	TGTGCCAGCAGTATGGGACAGGGAACCGGTGAGCAGTTCTTC